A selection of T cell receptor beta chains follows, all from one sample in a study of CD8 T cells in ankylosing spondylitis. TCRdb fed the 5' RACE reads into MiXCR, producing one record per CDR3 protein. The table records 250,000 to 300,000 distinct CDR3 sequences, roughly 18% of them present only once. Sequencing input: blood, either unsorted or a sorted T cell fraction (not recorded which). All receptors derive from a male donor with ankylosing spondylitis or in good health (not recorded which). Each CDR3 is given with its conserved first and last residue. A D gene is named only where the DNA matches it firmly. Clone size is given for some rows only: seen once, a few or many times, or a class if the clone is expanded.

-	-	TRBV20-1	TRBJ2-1	CSASGQGTHNEQFF	TGCAGTGCTAGTGGGCAGGGTACCCACAATGAGCAGTTCTTC
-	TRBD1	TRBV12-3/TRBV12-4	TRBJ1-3	CASSDTGASGNTIYF	TGTGCCAGCAGCGATACAGGGGCTTCCGGAAACACCATATATTTT
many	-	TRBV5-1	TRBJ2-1	CASSLEAPNEQFF	TGCGCCAGCAGCTTGGAGGCTCCCAATGAGCAGTTCTTC
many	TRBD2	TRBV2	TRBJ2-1	CATSLWSSGGNEQFF	TGTGCCACCTCCCTCTGGTCTAGCGGGGGTAATGAGCAGTTCTTC
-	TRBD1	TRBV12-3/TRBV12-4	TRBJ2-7	CASSLTGTGSYEQYF	TGTGCCAGCAGTTTAACCGGGACAGGGTCCTACGAGCAGTACTTC
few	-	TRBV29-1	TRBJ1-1	CSVAGAAEAFF	TGCAGCGTAGCAGGGGCAGCTGAAGCTTTCTTT
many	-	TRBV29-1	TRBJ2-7	CSVEFGTYEQYF	TGCAGCGTTGAGTTCGGAACCTACGAGCAGTACTTC
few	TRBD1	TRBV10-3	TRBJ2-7	CAIRSGQGVPGNEQYF	TGTGCCATCAGGTCCGGACAGGGGGTCCCTGGGAACGAGCAGTACTTC
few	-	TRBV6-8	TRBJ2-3	CASSYPPGTFTDTQYF	TGTGCCAGCAGTTACCCTCCGGGAACATTCACAGATACGCAGTATTTT
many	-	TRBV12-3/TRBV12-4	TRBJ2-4	CASSLGAYIAKNIQYF	TGTGCCAGCAGTTTAGGAGCGTATATAGCCAAAAACATTCAGTACTTC
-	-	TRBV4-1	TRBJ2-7	CASSQVVTYEQYF	TGCGCCAGCAGCCAAGTCGTCACCTACGAGCAGTACTTC
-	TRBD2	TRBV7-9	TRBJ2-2	CASSFLAGLNTGELFF	TGTGCCAGCAGCTTCTTAGCGGGACTGAACACCGGGGAGCTGTTTTTT
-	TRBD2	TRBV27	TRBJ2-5	CASSISGSPQETQYF	TGTGCCAGCAGTATCAGCGGGAGCCCACAAGAGACCCAGTACTTC
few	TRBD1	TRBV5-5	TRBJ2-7	CASSFRDRSSYEQYF	TGTGCCAGCAGCTTCCGGGACAGGAGCTCCTACGAGCAGTACTTC
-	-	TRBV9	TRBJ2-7	CASSGGPGAMDF	TGTGCCAGCAGCGGGGGACCGGGAGCCATGGACTTC
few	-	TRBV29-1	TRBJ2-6	CSVVPGDSGANVLTF	TGCAGCGTTGTTCCGGGGGACTCTGGGGCCAACGTCCTGACTTTC
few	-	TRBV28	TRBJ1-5	CASRDSPNQPQHF	TGTGCCAGCAGGGACAGCCCCAATCAGCCCCAGCATTTT
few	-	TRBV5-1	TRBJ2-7	CASSLDLDLTYEQYF	TGCGCCAGCAGCTTGGATTTAGACCTAACCTACGAGCAGTACTTC
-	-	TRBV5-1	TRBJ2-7	CASSFTVSYEQYF	TGCGCCAGCAGCTTCACGGTCTCCTACGAGCAGTACTTC
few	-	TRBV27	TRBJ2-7	CASSLSVGAYEQYF	TGTGCCAGCAGTTTATCGGTGGGAGCCTACGAGCAGTACTTC
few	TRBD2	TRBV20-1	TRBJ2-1	CSARGSGLAPTNEQFF	TGCAGTGCTAGAGGTAGTGGACTAGCGCCAACAAATGAGCAGTTCTTC
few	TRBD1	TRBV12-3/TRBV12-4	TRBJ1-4	CASSSRDRATNEKLFF	TGTGCCAGCAGTTCCCGGGACAGGGCAACTAATGAAAAACTGTTTTTT
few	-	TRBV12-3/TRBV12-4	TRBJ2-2	CASSFGGSGGELFF	TGTGCCAGCAGTTTTGGAGGGTCCGGCGGGGAGCTGTTTTTT
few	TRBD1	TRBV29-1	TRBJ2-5	CSVEPDRGQETQYF	TGCAGCGTTGAGCCCGACAGGGGACAGGAGACCCAGTACTTC
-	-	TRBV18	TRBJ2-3	CASSPQLQSPAQVDTQYF	TGTGCCAGCTCACCCCAACTTCAGAGTCCCGCACAGGTAGATACGCAGTATTTT
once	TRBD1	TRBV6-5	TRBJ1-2	CASSWGDRVDYGYPF	TGTGCCAGCAGTTGGGGGGACAGGGTTGACTATGGCTACCCCTTC
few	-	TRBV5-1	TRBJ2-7	CASSLPGVDEQYF	TGCGCCAGCAGCTTGCCAGGGGTCGACGAGCAGTACTTC
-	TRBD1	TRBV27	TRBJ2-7	CASGSSDRGYEQYF	TGTGCCAGCGGTTCATCGGACAGGGGGTACGAGCAGTACTTC
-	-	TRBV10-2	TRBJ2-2	CASSIGISGELFF	TGCGCCAGCAGCATCGGCATCTCCGGGGAGCTGTTTTTT
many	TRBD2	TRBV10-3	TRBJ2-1	CAISDFLAENNEQFF	TGTGCCATCAGTGATTTTCTAGCGGAGAACAATGAGCAGTTCTTC
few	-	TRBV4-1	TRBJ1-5	CACTVQGRQPQHF	TGCGCCTGTACGGTACAGGGAAGACAGCCCCAGCATTTT
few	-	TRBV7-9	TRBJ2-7	CASSESGSSYEQYF	TGTGCCAGCAGCGAAAGCGGCAGCTCCTACGAGCAGTACTTC
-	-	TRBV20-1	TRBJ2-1	CSASKGSSYNEQFF	TGCAGTGCTAGCAAGGGTAGCTCCTACAATGAGCAGTTCTTC
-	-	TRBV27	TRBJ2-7	CASSPRPQYEQYF	TGTGCCAGCAGTCCCCGCCCACAATACGAGCAGTACTTC
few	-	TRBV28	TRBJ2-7	CASSFPALAPYEQYF	TGTGCCAGCAGTTTTCCCGCACTAGCACCCTACGAGCAGTACTTC
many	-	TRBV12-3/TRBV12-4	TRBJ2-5	CASSFGQGPDQETQYF	TGTGCCAGCAGTTTTGGGCAGGGTCCCGACCAAGAGACCCAGTACTTC
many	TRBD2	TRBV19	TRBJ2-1	CASSITGGPYNEQFF	TGTGCCAGTAGTATTACGGGAGGGCCCTACAATGAGCAGTTCTTC
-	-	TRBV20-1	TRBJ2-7	CSANQRFPTYEQYF	TGCAGTGCAAACCAGAGGTTCCCAACCTACGAGCAGTACTTC
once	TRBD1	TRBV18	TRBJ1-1	CASSPGRDRGVEWAFF	TGTGCCAGCTCACCCGGCCGGGACAGGGGTGTGGAATGGGCTTTCTTT
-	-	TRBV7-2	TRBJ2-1	CASSPDGEYNEQFF	TGTGCCAGCAGCCCGGACGGAGAGTACAATGAGCAGTTCTTC
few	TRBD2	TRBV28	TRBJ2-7	CASSPGLVSEQYF	TGTGCCAGCAGCCCCGGACTAGTCTCTGAGCAGTACTTC
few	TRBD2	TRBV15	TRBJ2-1	CATSRVAGGDEQFF	TGTGCCACCAGCAGAGTTGCGGGAGGGGATGAGCAGTTCTTC